This T cell receptor (beta chain) was sequenced in a study of Ad26.COV2.S vaccination and SARS-CoV-2 variants. CDR3 size: 14 residues. Trimming took off 1 base at V and 0 bases at J, with 4 bases between the two ends. In germline, CDR1 is MGHRA, CDR2 YSYEKL. Treatment described: around 19 received Ad26.COV2.S at low or high dose, single or two shots; five or six received placebo; per-sample allocation not given. Samples were taken on day 63 after the first vaccine or placebo injection. The protocol was immunoSEQ multiplex PCR, while the TCRdb copy is restricted to in-frame clones and leaves out a portion. Among 350,000 to 400,000 clones listed, about 88% were seen once.

Material: peripheral blood, obtained in a trial of Ad26.COV2.S vaccine versus placebo. The clonotype originates from a person aged 18-60 years who received the Ad26.COV2.S COVID-19 vaccine or a placebo. This sequence joins TRBV4-1 and TRBJ1-5, with D hard to call. The CDR3 spells CASSQGGSNQPQHF. The DNA for the CDR3 is TGCGCCAGCAGCCAAGGCGGTAGCAATCAGCCCCAGCATTTT.